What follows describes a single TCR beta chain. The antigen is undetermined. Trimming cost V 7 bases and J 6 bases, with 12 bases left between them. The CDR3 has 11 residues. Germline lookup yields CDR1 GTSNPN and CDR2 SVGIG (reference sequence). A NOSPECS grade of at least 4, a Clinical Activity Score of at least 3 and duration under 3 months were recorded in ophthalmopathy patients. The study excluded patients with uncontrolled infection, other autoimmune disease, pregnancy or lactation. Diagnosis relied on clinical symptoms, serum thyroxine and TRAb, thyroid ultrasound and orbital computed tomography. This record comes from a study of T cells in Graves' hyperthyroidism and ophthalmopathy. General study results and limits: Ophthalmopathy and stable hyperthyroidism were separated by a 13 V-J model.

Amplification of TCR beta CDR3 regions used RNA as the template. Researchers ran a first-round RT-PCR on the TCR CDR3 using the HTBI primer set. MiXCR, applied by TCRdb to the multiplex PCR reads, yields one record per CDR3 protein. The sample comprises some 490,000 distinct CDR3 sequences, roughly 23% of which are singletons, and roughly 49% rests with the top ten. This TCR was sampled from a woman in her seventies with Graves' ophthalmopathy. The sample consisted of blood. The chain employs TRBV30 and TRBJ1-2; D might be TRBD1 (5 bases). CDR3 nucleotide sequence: TGTGCCTCCGTTCGGGGGGATGGCTACACCTTC. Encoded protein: CASVRGDGYTF.